The clone carrying this T cell receptor (beta chain) was counted a few times. Its cognate antigen is unknown. Arm-PCR of CDR3 regions and iRepertoire HTBI primers were the basis on which TCR beta libraries were built. TCRdb fed the multiplex PCR reads into MiXCR, producing one record per CDR3 protein. The table records roughly 420,000 distinct CDR3 sequences, 12% to 15% of them present only once. Time point denoted: newly diagnosed GD, antithyroid drugs for less than 3 months. TCR sequences were obtained from RNA taken from PBMCs. This sample was taken from a study of regulatory T cells in long-lasting Graves disease. Study-wide context: For under 3 months, newly diagnosed Graves' patients had been taking antithyroid drugs. General observations from the study: Those with persistent disease had in common more public clonotypes (about 2,500) than new patients (approximately 990).

Trimming left V 6 bases short and J 0 bases short, with 10 bases between. Germline-derived CDR1 and CDR2 are SGDLS and YYNGEE. The CDR3 is 14 amino acids. This sample also appeared in a second study, on T cells in Graves' hyperthyroidism and ophthalmopathy. That report notes: First-round RT-PCR of the TCR CDR3 relied on the HTBI primer set. Most expanded thyroid clonotypes above 0.001 recurred in blood.

Sample: peripheral blood mononuclear cells (PBMCs), taken at new diagnosis, from a patient treated with antithyroid drugs. The chain links TRBV9 to TRBJ2-1; the D is unclear. This receptor was obtained from a woman aged 45-65 years with Graves disease. CDR3 sequence: CASTQLSSYNEQFF. The CDR3 nucleotides are TGTGCCAGCACCCAACTGAGCTCCTACAATGAGCAGTTCTTC.